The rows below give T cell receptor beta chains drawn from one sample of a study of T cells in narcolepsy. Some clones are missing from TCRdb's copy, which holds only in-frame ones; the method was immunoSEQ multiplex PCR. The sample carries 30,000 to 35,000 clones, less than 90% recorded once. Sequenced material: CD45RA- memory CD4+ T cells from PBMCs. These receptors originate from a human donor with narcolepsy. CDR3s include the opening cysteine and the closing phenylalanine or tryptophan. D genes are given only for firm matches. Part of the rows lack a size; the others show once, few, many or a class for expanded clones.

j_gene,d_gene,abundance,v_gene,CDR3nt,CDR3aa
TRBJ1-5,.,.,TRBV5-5,TGTGCCAGCAGCTTGAACAGGGATCAGCCCCAGCATTTT,CASSLNRDQPQHF
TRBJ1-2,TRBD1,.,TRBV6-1,TGTGCCAGCAGTGAAAGGAGGGACAGGGCAACCCGTAACTATGGCTACACCTTC,CASSERRDRATRNYGYTF
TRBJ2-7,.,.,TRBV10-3,TGTGCCATCAATGGTGAGGGTAACTCCTACGAGCAGTACTTC,CAINGEGNSYEQYF
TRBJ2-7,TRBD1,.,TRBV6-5,TGTGCCACCAACCCCGGGGACAGGGGACCCGAGCAGTACTTC,CATNPGDRGPEQYF
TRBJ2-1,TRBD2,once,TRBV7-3,TGTGCCAGCAGCCTTAGCGGGGGGGCCAGGAATGAGCAGTTCTTC,CASSLSGGARNEQFF
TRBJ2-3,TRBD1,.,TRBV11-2,TGTGCCAGCAGCTTAGACAGGGGGACAGATACGCAGTATTTT,CASSLDRGTDTQYF
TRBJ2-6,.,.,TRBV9,TGTGCCAGCAGCGTAATGGAGGGGGCCCCGAGTACTTTC,CASSVMEGAPSTF
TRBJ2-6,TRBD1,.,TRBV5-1,TGCGCCAGCAGCTTCACAGGGGAAGGGGCCAACGTCCTGACTTTC,CASSFTGEGANVLTF
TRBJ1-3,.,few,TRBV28,TGTGCCAGCAGTCTCCGGCGAAACACCATATATTTT,CASSLRRNTIYF
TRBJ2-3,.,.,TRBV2,TGTGCCAGCAGTGAGGTGGGCTCCTCCCAGCAGTATTTT,CASSEVGSSQQYF
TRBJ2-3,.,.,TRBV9,TGTGCCAGCAGCGTAAGCCAGGGGTTCACAGATACGCAGTATTTT,CASSVSQGFTDTQYF
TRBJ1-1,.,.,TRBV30,TGTGCCTGGAGCCCGGGACCGGAAGCTTTCTTT,CAWSPGPEAFF
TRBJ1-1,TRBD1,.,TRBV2,TGTGCCAGCAGACCCGGGGACAGACTGAACACTGAAGCTTTCTTT,CASRPGDRLNTEAFF
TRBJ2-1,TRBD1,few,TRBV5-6,TGTGCCAGCAGCCTCGGACAGGGTCGGTTCAATGAGCAGTTCTTC,CASSLGQGRFNEQFF
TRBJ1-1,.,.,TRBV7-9,TGTGCCAGCAGCTTAAGAGATGGAGCTTTCTTT,CASSLRDGAFF
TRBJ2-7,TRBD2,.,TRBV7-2,TGTGCCAGCAGGACCGGGACTAACCCCTCCTACGAGCAGTACTTC,CASRTGTNPSYEQYF
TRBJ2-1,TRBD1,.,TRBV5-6,TGTGCCAGCAGCGAGGACAGGGCTGCGGGTCACAATGAGCAGTTCTTC,CASSEDRAAGHNEQFF
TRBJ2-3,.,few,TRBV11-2,TGTGCCAGCAGCTTAGCAGGGATCAGAGGCGCAGATACGCAGTATTTT,CASSLAGIRGADTQYF
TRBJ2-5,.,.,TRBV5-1,TGCGCCAGCAGCTTGGGGGACCGAGACCAAGAGACCCAGTACTTC,CASSLGDRDQETQYF
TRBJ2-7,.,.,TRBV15,TGTGCCACCAGCAGAGAACAGGGTATGACCTACGAGCAGTACTTC,CATSREQGMTYEQYF
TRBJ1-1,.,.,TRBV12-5,TGTGCTAGTTCCTTAACAGGGCTGAACACTGAAGCTTTCTTT,CASSLTGLNTEAFF
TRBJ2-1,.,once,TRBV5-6,TGTGCCAGCAGGCTCCTCCCCAACAATGAGCAGTTCTTC,CASRLLPNNEQFF
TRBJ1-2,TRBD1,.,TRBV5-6,TGTGCCAGCAGCGGGGACAGACCCAACTATGGCTACACCTTC,CASSGDRPNYGYTF
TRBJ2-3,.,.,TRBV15,TGTGCCACCAGCTACTACTCTCAGGGCAATACGCAGTATTTT,CATSYYSQGNTQYF
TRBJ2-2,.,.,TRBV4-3,TGCGCCAGCAGCCAAGATACCTGGGGGGCGAACACCGGGGAGCTGTTTTTT,CASSQDTWGANTGELFF
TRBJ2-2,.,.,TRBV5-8,TGTGCCAGCAGCTTCAGGCTTACGAACACCGGGGAGCTGTTTTTT,CASSFRLTNTGELFF
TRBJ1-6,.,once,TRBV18,TGTGCCAGCTCACCAAATCCTCGGGGGGCGAATTCACCCCTCCACTTT,CASSPNPRGANSPLHF
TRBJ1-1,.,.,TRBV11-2,TGTGCCAGCAGCTTAGGCACTGAAGCTTTCTTT,CASSLGTEAFF
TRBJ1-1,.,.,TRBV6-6,TGTGCCAGCAGTTACAGGGGGAGCAGTGAAGCTTTCTTT,CASSYRGSSEAFF
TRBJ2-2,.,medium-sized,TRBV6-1,TGTGCCATCGGACAGTACACCGGGGAGCTGTTTTTT,CAIGQYTGELFF
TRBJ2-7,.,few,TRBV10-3,TGTGCCATCAGAGGCGACAGTCCCTACGAGCAGTACTTC,CAIRGDSPYEQYF
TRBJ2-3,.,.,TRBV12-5,TGTGCTAGTAAGGGGGGCACAGATACGCAGTATTTT,CASKGGTDTQYF
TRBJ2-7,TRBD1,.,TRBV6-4,TGTGCCAGCAGGGACAGGGGGAACTCCTACGAGCAGTACTTC,CASRDRGNSYEQYF
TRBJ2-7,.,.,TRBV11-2,TGTGCCAGCAGCTTAGTGGTAGGACTCTACGAGCAGTACTTC,CASSLVVGLYEQYF
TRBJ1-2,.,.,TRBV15,TGTGCCACCAGTCTAGAGGGCAGGGAGAGGTATGGCTACACCTTC,CATSLEGRERYGYTF
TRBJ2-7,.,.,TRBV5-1,TGCGCCAGCAGCTTGTCTGATAACTCCTACGAGCAGTACTTC,CASSLSDNSYEQYF
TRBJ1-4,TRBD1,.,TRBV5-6,TGTGCCAGCAGCTGGACAGGGCCTAATGAAAAACTGTTTTTT,CASSWTGPNEKLFF
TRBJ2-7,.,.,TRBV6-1,TGTGCCAGCAGTACACAAACCGGGCCCTACGAGCAGTACTTC,CASSTQTGPYEQYF
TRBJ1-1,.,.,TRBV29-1,TGCAGCGTTGGGGGGGGCCGTATGAACACTGAAGCTTTCTTT,CSVGGGRMNTEAFF
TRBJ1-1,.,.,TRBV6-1,TGTGCCAGCAGTGGGGCGTTGGGGGACACTGAAGCTTTCTTT,CASSGALGDTEAFF
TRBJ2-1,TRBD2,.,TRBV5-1,TGCGCCAGCAGCTTGATCGGTAGCGGGGGCCGGGGCTACAATGAGCAGTTCTTC,CASSLIGSGGRGYNEQFF
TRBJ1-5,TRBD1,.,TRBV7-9,TGTGCCACCTCGGTAGGGACAGGGATCGGCCAGCCCCAGCATTTT,CATSVGTGIGQPQHF
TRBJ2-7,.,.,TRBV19,TGTGCCAGTAGTATCCCTCCCTACGAGCAGTACTTC,CASSIPPYEQYF
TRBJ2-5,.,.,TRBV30,TGTGCCTGGAGTGTGAGGATGGGAGAGACCCAGTACTTC,CAWSVRMGETQYF
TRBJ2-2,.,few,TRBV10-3,TGTGCCATCAGTGAGCGGGGACAAAACACCGGGGAGCTGTTTTTT,CAISERGQNTGELFF
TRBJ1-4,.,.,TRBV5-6,TGTGCCAGCAGCCTCCCGGGGGGTGCAACTAATGAAAAACTGTTTTTT,CASSLPGGATNEKLFF
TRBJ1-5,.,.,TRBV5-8,TGTGCCAGCAGCTTGGAACAGGCTGGGAATCAGCCCCAGCATTTT,CASSLEQAGNQPQHF
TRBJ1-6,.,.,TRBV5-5,TGTGCCAGCAGCTTGTCGGCGGGGTATAATTCACCCCTCCACTTT,CASSLSAGYNSPLHF
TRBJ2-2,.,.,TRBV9,TGTGCCAGCAGCGCTCCCCTGGGGTTGAGGAACACCGGGGAGCTGTTTTTT,CASSAPLGLRNTGELFF
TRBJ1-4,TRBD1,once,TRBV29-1,TGCAGCGTCCATAGACAGGGGCCTCAAGGCGAAAAACTGTTTTTT,CSVHRQGPQGEKLFF
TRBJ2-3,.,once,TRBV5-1,TGCGCCAGCAGCTTGGTAATGAGCACAGATACGCAGTATTTT,CASSLVMSTDTQYF
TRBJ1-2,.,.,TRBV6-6,TGTGCCAGCAGTTACAGCGACAGAAACTATGGCTACACCTTC,CASSYSDRNYGYTF
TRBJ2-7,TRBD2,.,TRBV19,TGTGCCAGTAGTATGGGACTAGCGGGCTGGTCCTACGAGCAGTACTTC,CASSMGLAGWSYEQYF
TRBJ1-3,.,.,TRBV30,TGTGCCTGGAGTGTAGTGGAGTTCGGAAACACCATATATTTT,CAWSVVEFGNTIYF